A single sample gave rise to the 19 T cell receptor beta chains below, sequenced in a study of blood T cells in healthy people across ages. With a J-beta primer mix and a sample-barcoded 5' primer, a second PCR ran 7 to 11 cycles. From the 5' RACE reads, TCRdb called clonotypes with MiXCR, one entry per CDR3 protein. The sample consists of 800,000 to 1,000,000 distinct CDR3 sequences, roughly 48% of them appearing once. Sequences were obtained from blood. The receptor source for this set is a man in his thirties or forties in good health.

This clonotype was found a few times. The V call is TRBV4-3, the J call TRBJ2-3, with TRBD1 identical over 9 bases. The V gene end was trimmed by 3 bases and the J gene end by 2 bases; junction bases not matched to a gene: 9. From germline, CDR1 is LGHNA and CDR2 YSLEER. The CDR3 spans 17 residues. DNA of the CDR3: TGCGCCAGCAGCCAGTGGGGGGACAGGGCAACCACAGATACGCAGTATTTT. It yields the protein CASSQWGDRATTDTQYF.

This chain uses TRBV4-2 with TRBJ1-1; D call uncertain. V was pared by 2 bases and J by 1 base, with 11 bases between. CDR3 length: 15 amino acids. Germline V CDR1 and CDR2: LGHNA, YNFKEQ. The CDR3 region is CASSQLTDSNTEAFF. The CDR3 coding sequence is TGTGCCAGCAGCCAATTAACAGATTCGAACACTGAAGCTTTCTTT.

CDR3 region: CASSMDRDPSPGWEKLFF. The CDR3 coding sequence is TGTGCCAGCAGCATGGACAGGGACCCCTCCCCCGGGTGGGAAAAACTGTTTTTT. The chain couples TRBV2 to TRBJ1-4; the match to TRBD1 covers 8 bases. Germline V CDR1 and CDR2: SNHLY, FYNNEI. The CDR3 loop spans 18 amino acids. The V and J ends lost 6 bases and 8 bases, in that order; junction bases with no gene match: 20.

This clonotype was seen a few times. The chain recombines TRBV7-9 with TRBJ1-6; TRBD1 might be the D (6 bases). CDR1 and CDR2 from the germline V gene are SEHNR and FQNEAQ (reference sequence). Trimming pared 5 bases from V and 4 bases from J, leaving 12 bases between. The length of the CDR3 is 15 residues. CDR3 bases: TGTGCCAGCAGCCGCTCAGGGGCGTATAATTCACCCCTCCACTTT. Encoded protein: CASSRSGAYNSPLHF.

The table lists this clonotype with many counts. The rearrangement links TRBV20-1 to TRBJ2-7; possible D gene TRBD1, 8 bases. This CDR3 comprises 13 residues. V dropped 5 bases and J dropped 4 bases, with 15 bases sitting between them. Looked up from germline, CDR1 is DFQATT and CDR2 is SNEGSKA (reference sequence). CDR3 protein: CSAPDRGGYEQYF. CDR3 DNA sequence: TGCAGTGCTCCCGACAGGGGAGGGTACGAGCAGTACTTC.

The genes are TRBV18 and TRBJ2-3; the match to TRBD1 covers 7 bases. Trimming removed 2 bases from V and 4 bases from J; junction bases left unmatched: 6. This CDR3 region has 15 residues. Germline V lookup: CDR1 KGHSH, CDR2 LQKENI. This CDR3 is CASSPRQGRADTQYF. CDR3 sequence (DNA): TGTGCCAGCTCACCAAGACAGGGTCGGGCAGATACGCAGTATTTT.

This clonotype was seen a few times. The rearrangement joins TRBV27 to TRBJ2-3; D might be TRBD1 (6 bases). The length of the CDR3 is 15 residues. From germline, CDR1 is MNHEY and CDR2 SMNVEV (reference sequence). With 3 bases removed from V and 6 bases from J, the gap between germline ends came to 16 bases. CDR3 sequence (DNA): TGTGCCAGCAGTTTTGTGGGACAATTACACGATACGCAGTATTTT. It specifies CASSFVGQLHDTQYF.

The CDR3 DNA is TGTGCCAGCAGCCGTCGATTAATACTAAACGGATACCAAGAGACCCAGTACTTC. It is translated as CASSRRLILNGYQETQYF. The J gene is TRBJ2-5, the V gene TRBV7-8; unclear D gene. The CDR3 length is 18 residues. CDR1 and CDR2 from the germline V gene are SGHVS and FQNEAQ. Trimming removed 5 bases from V and 0 bases from J, with 22 bases in between.

This clonotype was counted a few times. The gene calls are TRBV20-1 and TRBJ1-2; TRBD1 is a possible D gene (6 bases). CDR1 is DFQATT, CDR2 SNEGSKA, per germline (reference sequence). The CDR3 spans 11 residues. The germline V and J ends were trimmed by 3 bases and 8 bases, with 10 bases remaining between them. The CDR3: CSASLDSGYTF. The CDR3 DNA reads TGCAGTGCTAGCTTGGACAGCGGCTACACCTTC.

The V and J genes are TRBV12-3 or TRBV12-4 and TRBJ2-1; 13 nucleotides match TRBD2. The CDR3 consists of 18 residues. V was clipped by 1 base and J by 6 bases; unmatched bases: 9. For the CDR3, the DNA is TGTGCCAGCAGTTTAGGGTGGACTAGCGGGGGTCATGGCAATGAGCAGTTCTTC. Protein sequence: CASSLGWTSGGHGNEQFF.

V usage is TRBV6-5 and J usage is TRBJ2-1; D may be TRBD2 (6 bases). The CDR3 totals 15 residues. Germline values: CDR1 MNHEY, CDR2 SVGAGI. Trimming took off 5 bases at V and 4 bases at J, with 15 bases between the two ends. CDR3 bases: TGTGCCAGCAGTGACGCCGGGGGAAGGTACAATGAGCAGTTCTTC. Translated, it gives CASSDAGGRYNEQFF.

This chain uses TRBV6-2 or TRBV6-3 with TRBJ2-6, with 7 positions matching TRBD1. Germline CDR1 MNHEY, CDR2 SVGEGT. This CDR3 comprises 19 residues. With V trimmed by 5 bases and J by 0 bases, 13 bases remained unmatched. The DNA for the CDR3 is TGTGCCAGCAGTCGTCAGCCGGGACAGACCCTCTCTGGGGCCAACGTCCTGACTTTC. This codes for CASSRQPGQTLSGANVLTF.

The sample holds a few counts of this clonotype. The CDR3 coding sequence is TGTGCCAGCAGCTTAGCGCAGGGCCCGGAGCAGTACTTC. It translates to CASSLAQGPEQYF. V gene TRBV7-2 combines with J gene TRBJ2-7; D perhaps matches TRBD1 (5 bases). Between the trimmed V and J ends, which lost 0 bases and 7 bases, there was a span of 10 bases. The germline V gene has CDR1 SGHTA and CDR2 FQGNSA. The CDR3 has 13 residues. Supplemented by reference TRBV7-2 and TRBJ2-7, the full variable domain reads GAGVSQSPSNKVTEKGKDVELRCDPISGHTALYWYRQSLGQGLEFLIYFQGNSAPDKSGLPSDRFSAERTGGSVSTLTIQRTQQEDSAVYLCASSLAQGPEQYFGPGTRLTVT.

The sample holds a few counts of this clonotype. Its ends do not fully match the called genes, so a read error is possible. The genes are TRBV7-7 and TRBJ2-7, with 10 bases aligning to TRBD2. Germline loops: CDR1 SSHAT, CDR2 FNYEAQ (reference sequence). This CDR3 has 15 residues. Here the CDR3 reads CASSVSGGPTYEQYF. The DNA for the CDR3 is TGTGCTAGCAGCGTTAGCGGGGGGCCCACCTACGAGCAGTACTTC.

The V and J genes are TRBV29-1 and TRBJ2-1; D is possibly TRBD2 (6 bases). The CDR3 loop spans 14 amino acids. V lost 5 bases and J 1 base, leaving 12 bases between the germline ends. Germline V CDR1 and CDR2: SQVTM, ANQGSEA. In DNA, the CDR3 is TGCAGCGTTCGCGGGGTCAATTCCTACAATGAGCAGTTCTTC. This encodes CSVRGVNSYNEQFF.

This chain connects TRBV30 to TRBJ1-2; TRBD1 might be the D (6 bases). The CDR3 has 13 amino acids. Deletions cut 2 bases from V and 8 bases from J, with 15 bases between. Per germline, CDR1 GTSNPN and CDR2 SVGIG (reference sequence). The CDR3 DNA is TGTGCCTGGAGTACAGGGTTTGGAGGGGGCTACACCTTC. Protein sequence: CAWSTGFGGGYTF. The complete variable domain, with remaining parts taken from reference TRBV30 and TRBJ1-2, reads SQTIHQWPATLVQPVGSPLSLECTVEGTSNPNLYWYRQAAGRGLQLLFYSVGIGQISSEVPQNLSASRPQDRQFILSSKKLLLSDSGFYLCAWSTGFGGGYTFGSGTRLTVV.

The chain is built from TRBV5-1 and TRBJ2-3; TRBD2 is a possible D gene (6 bases). The CDR3 runs to 15 residues. V was cut by 1 base and J by 4 bases, with 13 bases left in between. CDR1 and CDR2 (germline): SGHRS, YFSETQ. The CDR3 coding sequence is TGCGCCAGCAGCTTGACCGTCGGAGGGGCAGATACGCAGTATTTT. This sequence encodes CASSLTVGGADTQYF.

In DNA, the CDR3 is TGCGCCAGCAGCCAGACCGGGACAGGAATAATGCTAGCCAAAAACATTCAGTACTTC. It yields the protein CASSQTGTGIMLAKNIQYF. This chain uses TRBV4-3 with TRBJ2-4; TRBD1 matches at 8 bases. Germline V gene data show CDR1 as LGHNA and CDR2 as YSLEER. V shed 3 bases, J shed 0 bases, and the junction held 13 bases outside the gene matches. The CDR3 totals 19 residues.

This clonotype showed up many times. The genes are TRBV6-2 or TRBV6-3 and TRBJ1-2; D is undetermined. The CDR3 is made up of 12 amino acids. Germline V CDR1 and CDR2: MNHEY, SVGEGT. V was pared by 6 bases and J by 1 base, with 6 bases between. DNA for the CDR3: TGTGCCAGCAGCTCAAGTAACTATGGCTACACCTTC. This encodes CASSSSNYGYTF.